This record concerns one T cell receptor (beta chain) sequence. What it recognizes is unknown. Treatment denoted: roughly 19 received Ad26.COV2.S at low or high dose, single or two shots; roughly 5 received placebo; per-sample allocation not given. Collection of samples fell on day 63 after the first vaccine or placebo injection. The record originates from a study of Ad26.COV2.S vaccination and SARS-CoV-2 variants. Looking at the study overall: Once or twice, 56 days apart, Ad26.COV2.S was delivered intramuscularly.

The CDR3 runs to 13 residues. V shed 6 bases, J shed 8 bases, and the junction held 8 bases outside the gene matches. Germline-derived CDR1 and CDR2 are SQVTM and ANQGSEA. Broader study findings: Reportedly, spike-specific CD8+ and CD4+ T cell responses achieved substantial breadth once vaccination had taken place.

This table comes from immunoSEQ multiplex PCR, and its TCRdb copy is limited to in-frame clones, with some not included. Here the sample spans some 370,000 clones, about 80% being singletons. This clonotype originated in a person aged 18-65 years who received the Ad26.COV2.S COVID-19 vaccine or a placebo. The chain combines TRBV29-1 with TRBJ1-4; 8 bases map to TRBD1. The sample here was peripheral blood, taken in a trial of Ad26.COV2.S vaccine versus placebo. CDR3 nucleotide sequence: TGCAGCGTGGACAGGGTAATGGGGGAAAAACTGTTTTTT. Translation gives CSVDRVMGEKLFF.